Below are 25 T cell receptor beta chains sequenced from a single sample in a study of shared clonotypes between healthy human individuals. Generated by immunoSEQ multiplex PCR, the TCRdb table keeps only in-frame clones and is missing some. This table holds roughly 450,000 clones, approximately 79% found once. The sequenced sample consisted of PBMCs. The receptors shown here come from a woman aged 40 to 55 in good health. Some clones in this sample may be carry-over from other donors' samples.

CDR3 loop: CSVWTSSHTDTQYF. For the CDR3, the DNA is TGCAGCGTCTGGACTAGCAGTCACACAGATACGCAGTATTTT. V gene TRBV29-1 combines with J gene TRBJ2-3; 8 nucleotides match TRBD2. This CDR3 is built from 14 residues. In germline, CDR1 is SQVTM, CDR2 ANQGSEA. The V segment lost 6 bases and the J segment 2 bases; nucleotides outside the gene matches: 7.

The chain links TRBV29-1 to TRBJ2-1, with 11 bases fitting TRBD2. J lost 3 bases, V lost 4 bases, and 2 bases had no gene match. This CDR3 has 14 residues. Germline V gene sequence: CDR1 SQVTM, CDR2 ANQGSEA. CDR3 loop: CSVVGTSGYNEQFF. The CDR3 region has the DNA TGCAGCGTTGTTGGGACTAGCGGCTACAATGAGCAGTTCTTC.

The J gene is TRBJ1-5, the V gene TRBV28, with 8 bases that match TRBD1. V shed 3 bases and J 2 bases; nucleotides not matched to a gene: 12. The CDR3 extends over 18 amino acids. Germline lookup yields CDR1 MDHEN and CDR2 SYDVKM. DNA for the CDR3: TGTGCCAGCAGTTTCGCGCGGACAGGGTTTTTTGGCAATCAGCCCCAGCATTTT. Its protein product is CASSFARTGFFGNQPQHF.

The chain is built from TRBV5-5 and TRBJ2-3, with 9 bases aligning to TRBD2. After removal of 4 bases from V and 3 bases from J, the junction contained 9 bases not matched to a gene. CDR1 is SGHKS, CDR2 YYEKEE, per germline (reference sequence). The CDR3 has 16 residues. CDR3 DNA sequence: TGTGCCAGCAGCATCATAGCGGGGGCGGGAACAGATACGCAGTATTTT. Translated: CASSIIAGAGTDTQYF.

The chain is built from TRBV28 and TRBJ2-7; TRBD2 matches 7 bases. Losses at the gene ends were 2 bases for V and 1 base for J; bases not matched to a gene: 8. Germline-derived CDR1 and CDR2 are MDHEN and SYDVKM. This CDR3 contains 16 residues. As DNA, the CDR3 is TGTGCCAGCAGTTTAATCGGGAGGTCCGATTCCTACGAGCAGTACTTC. Protein: CASSLIGRSDSYEQYF. Using reference TRBV28 and TRBJ2-7 for the parts outside the CDR3, the full variable domain is DVKVTQSSRYLVKRTGEKVFLECVQDMDHENMFWYRQDPGLGLRLIYFSYDVKMKEKGDIPEGYSVSREKKERFSLILESASTNQTSMYLCASSLIGRSDSYEQYFGPGTRLTVT.

The genes are TRBV29-1 and TRBJ2-7, with TRBD1 matching over 8 bases. V trimming: 6 bases; J trimming: 3 bases; junction bases outside the gene matches: 13. The CDR3 is 15 amino acids. The germline gives CDR1 SQVTM, CDR2 ANQGSEA. The CDR3 region has the DNA TGCAGCGTGGATTGGTGGACAGGGTCCCGCTACGAGCAGTACTTC. Translating gives CSVDWWTGSRYEQYF.

The chain employs TRBV29-1 and TRBJ2-5, with 8 bases aligning to TRBD1. CDR1 is SQVTM, CDR2 ANQGSEA, per germline. The CDR3 extends over 13 amino acids. The V gene end was trimmed by 4 bases and the J gene end by 5 bases; junction bases not matched to a gene: 6. The CDR3 here is CSVAGGSLETQYF. The CDR3 DNA reads TGCAGCGTTGCAGGGGGCTCGTTGGAGACCCAGTACTTC.

The chain recombines TRBV5-4 with TRBJ2-1; 8 bases fit TRBD2. The germline CDR1 and CDR2 sequences are SGHNT and YYREEE (reference sequence). CDR3 length equals 16 residues. V lost 4 bases to trimming and J lost 6 bases; unmatched junction nucleotides: 12. The CDR3 protein is CASSPARAGDRNEQFF. The CDR3 DNA reads TGTGCCAGCAGCCCCGCCCGAGCGGGAGACCGCAATGAGCAGTTCTTC.

The chain couples TRBV7-9 to TRBJ2-7; D not certain. The V and J ends lost 1 base and 2 bases respectively, with 6 bases between them. Germline CDR1 reads SEHNR; CDR2 reads FQNEAQ (reference sequence). The CDR3 sequence is 13 residues long. The chain's CDR3 is CASSLVATYEQYF. As DNA, the CDR3 is TGTGCCAGCAGCTTAGTTGCCACCTACGAGCAGTACTTC.

The chain joins TRBV7-8 to TRBJ1-1, with TRBD1 matching 8 bases. The V gene's germline CDR1 is SGHVS and CDR2 FQNEAQ. The CDR3 runs to 15 residues. The J segment lost 5 bases and the V segment lost 1 base, leaving 6 bases of the junction unmatched. The CDR3 protein is CASSLGAGGLTEAFF. CDR3 in DNA: TGTGCCAGCAGCTTAGGGGCAGGGGGCTTGACTGAAGCTTTCTTT.

The CDR3 sequence: CASSPGTRSEQFF. DNA for the CDR3: TGTGCCAGCAGCCCCGGGACTAGGAGTGAGCAGTTCTTC. The rearrangement links TRBV11-3 to TRBJ2-1; 8 bases agree with TRBD2. Trimming cost V 5 bases and J 9 bases; bases outside gene matches: 6. Germline CDR1 and CDR2: SGHNT and YENEEA. This CDR3 comprises 13 residues.

The V gene is TRBV6-6, the J gene TRBJ2-3; 7 bases fit TRBD2. This CDR3 contains 15 residues. With 6 bases clipped from V and 5 bases from J, the junction kept 11 bases outside the gene matches. Germline V lookup: CDR1 MNHNY, CDR2 SVGAGI (reference sequence). CDR3 bases: TGTGCCAGCAGCAAGCGCCCGGGACTACAAGATACGCAGTATTTT. As protein: CASSKRPGLQDTQYF.

This chain connects TRBV4-3 to TRBJ2-1, with D uncertain. Trimming removed 1 base at V and 0 bases at J, with 7 bases between. There are 15 residues in the CDR3. Germline V gene lookup returns CDR1 LGHNA and CDR2 YSLEER. The DNA of the CDR3 is TGCGCCAGCAGCCAAGGTGGTAACTCCTACAATGAGCAGTTCTTC. It specifies CASSQGGNSYNEQFF.

The CDR3 region has the DNA TGTGCCAGCAGCTTCTCCGGGGAGAGCACTGAAGCTTTCTTT. This codes for CASSFSGESTEAFF. The chain recombines TRBV11-3 with TRBJ1-1, with D uncertain. This CDR3 contains 14 residues. Germline CDR1 reads SGHNT; CDR2 reads YENEEA. The V gene lost 3 bases and the J gene lost 4 bases, with 12 bases spanning the gap.

The V gene is TRBV5-1, the J gene TRBJ1-1; TRBD1 agrees at 9 bases. This CDR3 spans 15 amino acids. Trimming at V came to 3 bases and at J to 3 bases, leaving 6 bases not matched to a gene. Germline values: CDR1 SGHRS, CDR2 YFSETQ. DNA for the CDR3: TGCGCCAGCAGCTACCGGACAGGGGAATACACTGAAGCTTTCTTT. Its protein is CASSYRTGEYTEAFF.

By frequency in the sample, this clone is medium-sized. The chain has TRBV6-1 and TRBJ2-7, with 9 bases aligning to TRBD1. This CDR3 contains 14 residues. Germline V gives CDR1 MNHNS, CDR2 SASEGT. With 5 bases clipped from V and 3 bases from J, the junction kept 5 bases outside the gene matches. CDR3 amino acids: CASSPTGGLYEQYF. CDR3 nucleotide sequence: TGTGCCAGCAGTCCGACAGGGGGGCTCTACGAGCAGTACTTC.

The chain is built from TRBV6-4 and TRBJ2-1, with D perhaps assigned TRBD1 or TRBD2 (5 bases each). This CDR3 comprises 12 residues. Germline CDR1 is MRHNA and CDR2 is SNTAGT. Between the trimmed V and J ends, which lost 0 bases and 9 bases, there was a span of 6 bases. In DNA, the CDR3 is TGTGCCAGCAGTGACTCGGGGGTTGAGCAGTTCTTC. Translation: CASSDSGVEQFF.

Written as DNA, the CDR3 is TGTGCCAGCAGTTCCCCCTCCGGGACAATTATCTACGAGCAGTACTTC. It specifies CASSSPSGTIIYEQYF. The genes are TRBV6-5 and TRBJ2-7, with TRBD1 as a possible D gene (6 bases). Looked up from germline, CDR1 is MNHEY and CDR2 is SVGAGI. The CDR3 extends over 16 amino acids. V was shortened by 4 bases and J by 3 bases, with 19 bases between the two germline ends.

The chain combines TRBV4-3 with TRBJ2-3; 13 nucleotides match TRBD2. The CDR3 contains 15 residues. Per germline, CDR1 LGHNA and CDR2 YSLEER. V shed 4 bases, J shed 5 bases, and the junction held 3 bases outside the gene matches. CDR3 sequence (DNA): TGCGCCAGCAGCCGCGGGACTAGCGGGAAAGATACGCAGTATTTT. Protein product: CASSRGTSGKDTQYF.

This clone was seen a few times. The gene calls are TRBV30 and TRBJ2-5; 7 bases align to TRBD1. The CDR3 is 12 amino acids. The trim removed 2 bases at V and 4 bases at J, leaving 1 base unmatched. Per the germline V gene, CDR1 is GTSNPN and CDR2 is SVGIG (reference sequence). CDR3 amino acids: CAWSRGRETQYF. CDR3 sequence (DNA): TGTGCCTGGAGTAGGGGGCGAGAGACCCAGTACTTC. Supplemented by reference TRBV30 and TRBJ2-5, the full variable domain reads SQTIHQWPATLVQPVGSPLSLECTVEGTSNPNLYWYRQAAGRGLQLLFYSVGIGQISSEVPQNLSASRPQDRQFILSSKKLLLSDSGFYLCAWSRGRETQYFGPGTRLLVL.

This clone was detected once. The CDR3 DNA is TGTGCCAGCTCACCACGTCTAGCGGGAGGGATTGAGCAGTTCTTC. This translates into CASSPRLAGGIEQFF. V usage is TRBV18 and J usage is TRBJ2-1; TRBD2 matches 12 bases. The ends lost 1 base at V and 9 bases at J; junction bases unmatched: 4. CDR1 is KGHSH and CDR2 is LQKENI in the germline V gene. There are 15 residues in the CDR3.

In its sample, this clone was seen a few times. The chain couples TRBV2 to TRBJ2-3; perhaps TRBD1 as D (6 bases). CDR3 size: 13 residues. The V and J ends lost 7 bases and 4 bases respectively, with 12 bases between them. The germline CDR1 and CDR2 sequences are SNHLY and FYNNEI. The CDR3 DNA reads as TGTGCCAGCAATTCCAGGGGAGCAGATACGCAGTATTTT. Residues: CASNSRGADTQYF.

The V call is TRBV7-2, the J call TRBJ2-3; a weak D match, TRBD2 (6 bases). Per the germline V gene, CDR1 is SGHTA and CDR2 is FQGNSA. V lost 1 base and J lost 4, with 18 bases in between. This CDR3 spans 17 amino acids. The CDR3 sequence is CASSLGRAGSLSDTQYF. The CDR3 coding sequence is TGTGCCAGCAGCTTAGGACGAGCGGGTTCACTGTCAGATACGCAGTATTTT.

The rearrangement links TRBV28 to TRBJ2-7; TRBD1 aligns across 8 bases. The CDR3 has 15 residues. The germline CDR1 and CDR2 sequences are MDHEN and SYDVKM. V dropped 6 bases and J dropped 0; count of bases not matched to a gene: 7. CDR3 nucleotides: TGTGCCAGCAGAGCAGGGGGCGCGGGCTCCTACGAGCAGTACTTC. Protein: CASRAGGAGSYEQYF.

This chain links TRBV7-3 with TRBJ2-2; possible D gene TRBD2, 5 bases. Trimming pared 3 bases from V and 6 bases from J, leaving 5 bases between. The CDR3 length is 12 residues. Germline V gene lookup returns CDR1 SGHTA and CDR2 FQGTGA. The chain's CDR3 is CASSLDSGELFF. The CDR3, as DNA: TGTGCCAGCAGCTTGGACTCCGGGGAGCTGTTTTTT.